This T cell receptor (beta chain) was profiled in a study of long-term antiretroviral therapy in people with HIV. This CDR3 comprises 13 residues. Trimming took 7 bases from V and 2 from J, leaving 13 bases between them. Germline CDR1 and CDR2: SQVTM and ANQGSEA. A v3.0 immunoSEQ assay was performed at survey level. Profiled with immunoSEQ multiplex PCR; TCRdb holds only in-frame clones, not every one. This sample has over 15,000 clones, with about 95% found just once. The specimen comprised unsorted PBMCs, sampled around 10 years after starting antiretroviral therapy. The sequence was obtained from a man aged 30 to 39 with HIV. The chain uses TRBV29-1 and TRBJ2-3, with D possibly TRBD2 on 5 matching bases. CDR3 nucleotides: TGCAGCGCCAGAGCGGATCACACAGATACGCAGTATTTT. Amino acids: CSARADHTDTQYF.